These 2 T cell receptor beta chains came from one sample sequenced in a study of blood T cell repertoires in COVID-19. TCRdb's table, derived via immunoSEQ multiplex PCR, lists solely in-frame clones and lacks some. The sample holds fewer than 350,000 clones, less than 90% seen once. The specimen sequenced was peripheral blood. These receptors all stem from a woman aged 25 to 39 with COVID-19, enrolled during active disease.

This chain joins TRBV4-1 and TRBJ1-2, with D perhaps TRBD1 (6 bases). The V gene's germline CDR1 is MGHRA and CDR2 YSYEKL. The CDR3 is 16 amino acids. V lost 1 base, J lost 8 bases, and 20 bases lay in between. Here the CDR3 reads CASSQAIETGGDGYTF. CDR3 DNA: TGCGCCAGCAGCCAAGCAATAGAGACAGGTGGGGACGGCTACACCTTC.

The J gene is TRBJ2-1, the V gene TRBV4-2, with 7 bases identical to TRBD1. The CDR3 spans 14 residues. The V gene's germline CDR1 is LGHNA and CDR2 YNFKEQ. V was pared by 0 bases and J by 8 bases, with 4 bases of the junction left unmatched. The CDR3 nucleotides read TGTGCCAGCAGCCAAGAACAGACAGGGTATGAGCAGTTCTTC. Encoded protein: CASSQEQTGYEQFF.